This T cell receptor (beta chain) derives from a study of blood T cells in healthy people across ages (dated by TCRdb to the mid-2010s). At the level of the whole study: In model experiments, template switching captured roughly one uniquely barcoded TCR beta cDNA molecule for every two T cells. Four age groups were formed from the donors: young (average around 15 years), middle-aged (approximately 41), aged (62) and long-lived (more than 75). To track age-related changes in TCR beta repertoire diversity, the study relied on deep sequencing normalized with unique cDNA molecular identifiers. Two additional independent replicas of 1 million unique cDNA reads from the same blood draw were analyzed for two donors (one aged 18 to 29 and one aged 80 or older). To avoid experimental bias, donors of different ages were distributed randomly across sequencing lanes. Study-wide findings and limitations: Total diversity estimates from one million sequenced T cells were considered lower bounds and underestimates. Conclusive comparison of naive and antigen-experienced compartments was prevented by the profiling of bulk unsorted PBMCs. Compared with the aged group, the long-lived group had more naive CD4+ T cells, fewer expanded clones and increased TCR diversity, suggesting age selection. The CMV infection status of donors was not known, potentially confounding age-related changes in expanded clonotypes. As age increased, observed TCR beta diversity per million T cells dropped in a roughly linear way, and a significant reduction was already evident by age roughly 40. A strong correlation was found between observed TCR beta diversity and the percentage of naive T cells measured by flow cytometry.

Donors were under 40 systemically healthy Caucasian individuals from Russia aged 6 to 90 years. Approximately 9.3 milliliters of peripheral blood were drawn from each donor into EDTA-treated Vacutainer tubes. Ficoll-Paque density-gradient centrifugation was used to isolate PBMCs, with at least 7 million per sample. Total RNA, at least 6 micrograms per sample, was extracted from PBMCs with Trizol reagent. Naive CD45RAhigh/CD27high T cell percentages were measured by flow cytometry on a PBMC aliquot from every donor. This clonotype was detected only once. The target of this receptor is not known. No base quality information exists; no much larger clone differs at one position. Support from one read is weak. The library was generated by 5' RACE. TCRdb names Illumina HiSeq 2500 as the instrument used. A second roughly 6 to 11 cycle PCR used a sample-barcoded 5' primer and a J-beta primer mix. A template-switch 5' adaptor carrying 12 random nucleotides introduced a unique molecular identifier onto each TCR beta cDNA molecule. At least 2.5 million CDR3-containing paired-end reads were obtained from each sample. First-strand cDNA was synthesized from all RNA with the Mint cDNA synthesis kit, primed by a TRBC-specific oligonucleotide. After uracil-DNA glycosylase treatment, a first 18-cycle PCR used universal primers M1SS and BC2_uni_R on all cDNA. In the source study's methods: Normalization of each sample was performed by random selection of 1 million high-quality reads, each carrying a distinct molecular identifier. Instead of being binned into consensus sequences, reads with shared molecular identifiers were discarded. MiTCR, set to a Q25 quality threshold and the strictest error-elimination algorithm, was used for CDR3 identification, clonotype clustering and error correction. A nonparametric unseen species model using Euler transformation provided a lower-bound estimate of total TCR beta diversity. The public reads were run again by TCRdb, first through fastp at Q25 and then through MiXCR, and only productive beta chains were kept. Rows with a matching CDR3 protein are joined into one entry that keeps the most common DNA and genes. The V and J calls reflect TCRdb's pipeline rather than the authors' work. Within this sample are approximately 800,000 distinct CDR3 sequences, with 35% to 40% of them counted one time only. The ten largest clonotypes hold approximately 13% of the sample.

There are 17 amino acids in the CDR3, from cysteine to phenylalanine inclusive. The entry retains the CDR3 DNA only, 51 bases that are in frame from base 1. The germline V gene (reference sequence) yields MNHEY for CDR1 and SMNVEV for CDR2. Trimming leaves V shorter by 2 bases and J shorter by 7 bases, with the junction holding 15 bases beyond the gene matches. The chain is made from TRBV27 and TRBJ2-3; 7 junctional bases match TRBD1. The receptor was isolated from a man between 18 and 35 years old in good health. The material sequenced was blood. The CDR3 region has the sequence CASSLTDQGVNLNTQYF. The sequenced DNA: TGTGCCAGCAGTTTAACGGATCAGGGGGTGAACCTCAATACGCAGTATTTT.